The 12 T cell receptor beta chains below come from one sample, sequenced in a study of T cell changes during pregnancy in multiple sclerosis. Assay used: immunoSEQ multiplex PCR; TCRdb lists only in-frame clones, some missing. The top ten clones hold 1.4% of a sample with more than 55,000 clones, just over 90% of them seen once. Sequenced here: peripheral blood, sampled in the second trimester of pregnancy. Receptors originate from a female donor with multiple sclerosis, enrolled in a pregnancy study.

The CDR3 region is CASSLGITDTQYF. The CDR3 DNA sequence: TGCGCCAGCAGCTTGGGTATAACAGATACGCAGTATTTT. V is TRBV5-1 and J is TRBJ2-3; D is ambiguous. CDR1 and CDR2 (germline): SGHRS, YFSETQ. The CDR3 is 13 amino acids. V lost 0 bases, J lost 3 bases, and 5 bases lay in between.

A single count supports this clone. V is TRBV6-5 and J is TRBJ2-7; 8 bases align to TRBD1. Germline V gene sequence: CDR1 MNHEY, CDR2 SVGAGI. With 4 bases clipped from V and 12 bases from J, the junction kept 5 bases outside the gene matches. This CDR3 has 11 residues. The CDR3 spells CASSFTGGVYF. In nucleotides, the CDR3 is TGTGCCAGCAGTTTCACAGGGGGAGTGTACTTC.

This chain connects TRBV5-4 to TRBJ2-7; tentatively, D is TRBD1 (6 bases). CDR1 is SGHNT, CDR2 YYREEE, per germline (reference sequence). V dropped 0 bases and J dropped 3 bases, with 13 bases sitting between them. This CDR3 contains 15 residues. As DNA, the CDR3 is TGTGCCAGCAGCTTGGTACAGGGACCCTTCTACGAGCAGTACTTC. Encoded protein: CASSLVQGPFYEQYF.

This chain connects TRBV7-2 to TRBJ1-1, with D tentatively TRBD1 (5 bases). V lost 5 bases to trimming and J lost 5 bases, with 18 bases between them. The CDR3 spans 15 residues. The germline V gene has CDR1 SGHTA and CDR2 FQGNSA. CDR3 DNA sequence: TGTGCCAGCAGCCCCGTTGGGGGGTCGAGGACTGAAGCTTTCTTT. The encoded protein is CASSPVGGSRTEAFF.

This clone was seen a single time. No DNA is shown, since the ends of the CDR3 on it are uncertain; the CDR3 is the one TCRdb lists. The chain is built from TRBV30 and TRBJ2-3; whether TRBD2, the table's D call, matches the DNA was not checked. Ends included, the CDR3 has 12 residues. Germline assignment: CDR1 GTSNPN and CDR2 SVGIG (reference sequence). CDR3: CAWGAGTSGKYF.

V usage is TRBV5-1 and J usage is TRBJ2-7; 7 bases line up with TRBD1. The CDR3 runs 14 residues. Per the germline V gene, CDR1 is SGHRS and CDR2 is YFSETQ. V trimming: 2 bases; J trimming: 3 bases; junction bases outside the gene matches: 5. This CDR3 reads CASSFGDSHYEQYF. The CDR3 DNA reads as TGCGCCAGCAGCTTTGGGGACAGCCACTACGAGCAGTACTTC.

In its sample, this clone was seen once. V usage is TRBV21-1 and J usage is TRBJ1-1. TRBV21-1 is annotated as a pseudogene. This CDR3 comprises 13 residues. Written as DNA, the CDR3 is TGTGCCAGCAGCAAAGTGGCGGGTTCTGAAGCTTTCTTT. Its translation is CASSKVAGSEAFF.

The chain links TRBV12-5 to TRBJ2-7, with 11 bases fitting TRBD1. This CDR3 has 14 amino acids. CDR1 is LGHNT and CDR2 is FRNRAP in the germline V gene. The ends lost 3 bases at V and 5 bases at J; junction bases unmatched: 3. The CDR3 coding sequence is TGTGCTAGTGGTTTAGGACAGGGGGCACACGAGCAGTACTTC. It codes for CASGLGQGAHEQYF. The full variable domain, with the rest looked up from reference TRBV12-5 and TRBJ2-7, is DARVTQTPRHKVTEMGQEVTMRCQPILGHNTVFWYRQTMMQGLELLAYFRNRAPLDDSGMPKDRFSAEMPDATLATLKIQPSEPRDSAVYFCASGLGQGAHEQYFGPGTRLTVT.

This clone was counted a few times. V usage is TRBV18 and J usage is TRBJ1-6; D is possibly TRBD1 (6 bases). Germline V gives CDR1 KGHSH, CDR2 LQKENI. CDR3 length equals 13 residues. V lost 3 bases, J lost 10 bases, and 10 bases lay in between. CDR3 nucleotides: TGTGCCAGCTCACCGGACAGAAACTCACCCCTCCACTTT. It yields the protein CASSPDRNSPLHF.

J is TRBJ2-2 and V is TRBV2; D remains ambiguous. CDR3 length: 15 residues. Trimming took off 4 bases at V and 0 bases at J, with 9 bases between the two ends. Germline V gene data show CDR1 as SNHLY and CDR2 as FYNNEI. The CDR3 sequence: CASSADGANTGELFF. CDR3 nucleotides: TGTGCCAGCAGTGCTGACGGAGCGAACACCGGGGAGCTGTTTTTT.

V and J are TRBV27 and TRBJ2-7, with TRBD1 matching 7 bases. CDR1 and CDR2 (germline): MNHEY, SMNVEV (reference sequence). V was clipped by 10 bases and J by 0 bases; unmatched bases: 9. The CDR3 runs 14 residues. The CDR3 sequence is CATQPGQDSYEQYF. CDR3 nucleotide sequence: TGTGCCACCCAACCTGGACAGGACTCCTACGAGCAGTACTTC.

V is TRBV5-1 and J is TRBJ1-1; possibly TRBD1 for D (5 bases). Trimming pared 1 base from V and 10 bases from J, leaving 17 bases between. The CDR3 is made up of 14 amino acids. Germline lookup yields CDR1 SGHRS and CDR2 YFSETQ. This CDR3 is CASSLLPGDLIAFF. The CDR3 nucleotides read TGCGCCAGCAGCTTGTTACCGGGGGATCTCATAGCTTTCTTT.